This TCR beta chain is drawn from a study of blood T cell repertoires in COVID-19. Across the whole study: Italy, Spain and the United States were the sources of the convalescent and acute COVID-19 samples. PBMCs, B-cell-depleted T cells, or T cells provided the cDNA or gDNA that made up the material.

Per the original methods: It was from reference gene primer amplification that nucleated cell counts were estimated. TCRdb's table, derived via immunoSEQ multiplex PCR, lists solely in-frame clones and lacks some. Clonal size and the V and J genes are those of that table, whereas D and trimming came from the DNA. The repertoire holds approximately 180,000 clones, with under 85% as singletons. Germline V CDR1 and CDR2: SGHNT, YYREEE (reference sequence). The CDR3 has 14 amino acids. V was pared by 0 bases and J by 2 bases, with 9 bases between. The TCR comes from a woman older than 75 with acute or convalescent COVID-19. The rearrangement joins TRBV5-4 to TRBJ2-7, with a tentative D call TRBD2 (6 bases). The sequenced material came from peripheral blood. CDR3 nucleotides: TGTGCCAGCAGCTTGGGGGGGGTAACCTACGAGCAGTACTTC. Protein product: CASSLGGVTYEQYF.